Listed below are T cell receptor beta chains from one sample, sequenced in a study of early T cells in non-severe SARS-CoV-2 infection. TCRdb re-derived calls from the 5' RACE reads in MiXCR, one entry per CDR3 protein. The table has 75,000 to 100,000 distinct CDR3 sequences, about 16% seen once. Source material: whole blood. The receptors originated from an adult who was a healthcare worker with PCR-confirmed SARS-CoV-2 infection or an uninfected control (not recorded which). Both conserved end residues are part of each CDR3. D genes are given only for firm matches. Only part of the rows carry a size: once, few, many, or a class if the clone is expanded.

d_call clone_size j_call v_call cdr3_nt cdr3_aa
. . TRBJ2-3 TRBV27 TGTGCCAGCAGTTTGTGGGATCCCTCAGATACGCAGTATTTT CASSLWDPSDTQYF
. . TRBJ2-7 TRBV10-2 TGCGCCAGCAGTGAGGTTAGTAGGCTACCCTACGAGCAGTACTTC CASSEVSRLPYEQYF
. few TRBJ2-2 TRBV3-1 TGTGCCAGCAGCCAGATGCAGGGAGGCGCCGGGGAGCTGTTTTTT CASSQMQGGAGELFF
. few TRBJ2-7 TRBV21-1 TGTGCCAGCAGCAAAGAACGGATCAGGACTAGCGGGAAGAGCGAGCAGTACTTC CASSKERIRTSGKSEQYF
. few TRBJ1-1 TRBV6-1 TGTGCCAGCAGTGAAAATGGGGTCGTGAACACTGAAGCTTTCTTT CASSENGVVNTEAFF
. many TRBJ2-3 TRBV7-9 TGTGCCAGCAGCTTAGAGGATACGCAGTATTTT CASSLEDTQYF
TRBD1 few TRBJ2-7 TRBV11-2 TGTGCCAGCAGCTACCGGGACAGCAACTCCTACGAGCAGTACTTC CASSYRDSNSYEQYF
TRBD2 . TRBJ2-3 TRBV5-1 TGCGCCAGCAGCGCAGGACTAGTTCTTGCAGATACGCAGTATTTT CASSAGLVLADTQYF
TRBD2 few TRBJ2-2 TRBV2 TGTGCCAGCATGACTAGCGCGAACACCGGGGAGCTGTTTTTT CASMTSANTGELFF
. . TRBJ2-7 TRBV7-8 TGTGCCAGCAGCTTAGTGTCTTCCTGGGGTCGATACGAGCAGTACTTC CASSLVSSWGRYEQYF
TRBD2 few TRBJ2-2 TRBV7-3 TGTGCCAGCATGGGGCGGGAGCGGAGCGGGGAGCTGTTTTTT CASMGRERSGELFF
TRBD2 . TRBJ2-3 TRBV5-5 TGTGCCAGCAGCTCATTAGCGGGAGGGCCGGCTGATACGCAGTATTTT CASSSLAGGPADTQYF
TRBD1 . TRBJ2-6 TRBV6-4 TGTGCCAGCAGTGAGACAGGGAGCTCTGGGGCCAACGTCCTGACTTTC CASSETGSSGANVLTF
. . TRBJ2-7 TRBV11-1 TGTGCCAGCAGCTTGTTAAATGGGATCGGGAACTTC CASSLLNGIGNF
. few TRBJ1-2 TRBV24-1 TGTGCCACCAGTGACCCCCGACAGGCCCTCTTCACCTTC CATSDPRQALFTF
. . TRBJ2-2 TRBV6-2/TRBV6-3 TGTGCCAGCAGTTACCTGGTTTCCGGGGAGCTGTTTTTT CASSYLVSGELFF
. . TRBJ2-7 TRBV5-1 TGCGCCAGCAGCTCAATGGGGGTCCACGAGCAGTACTTC CASSSMGVHEQYF
TRBD1 . TRBJ1-1 TRBV12-3/TRBV12-4 TGTGCCAGCAGTCAAACAGGGGGAGGGACTGAAGCTTTCTTT CASSQTGGGTEAFF
. few TRBJ1-5 TRBV6-2/TRBV6-3 TGTGCCAGCAGTTCCGGGACGGGATATAGCAATCAGCCCCAGCATTTT CASSSGTGYSNQPQHF
TRBD2 few TRBJ2-1 TRBV5-1 TGCGCCAGCAGCTTGGCCCCAGGGAGGGACAATGAGCAGTTCTTC CASSLAPGRDNEQFF
TRBD2 . TRBJ2-1 TRBV5-1 TGCGCCAGCAGCTTGTCTAGCGGGAGTTCTAATGAGCAGTTCTTC CASSLSSGSSNEQFF
. few TRBJ2-3 TRBV5-5 TGTGCCAGCAGCGGGGTTTCGGGCGACCCCTACACAGATACGCAGTATTTT CASSGVSGDPYTDTQYF